These 19 T cell receptor beta chains were all obtained from the same sample, sequenced in a study of cytomegalovirus exposure and HLA in healthy donors. The PCR ran on 60 Vbeta and 13 Jbeta primers. Libraries were prepared by immunoSEQ multiplex PCR; TCRdb keeps only in-frame clonotypes and omits some of them. The table shows 150,000 to 200,000 clones, with roughly 77% occurring only once. Sequencing input: PBMCs. These receptors all stem from a man between 18 and 29 years old in good health and CMV-seropositive.

The rearrangement joins TRBV11-1 to TRBJ2-3; 11 nucleotides align to TRBD1. V shed 0 bases and J 4 bases; nucleotides not matched to a gene: 3. The CDR3 contains 16 residues. Germline lookup yields CDR1 SGHAT and CDR2 FQDESV (reference sequence). CDR3: CASSLARTGGADTQYF. The CDR3 DNA is TGTGCCAGCAGCTTAGCCCGGACAGGGGGCGCAGATACGCAGTATTTT.

About this clone: Other DNA sequences in the sample encode the same CDR3. This chain connects TRBV4-2 to TRBJ2-7; D might be TRBD1 (6 bases). Germline V gene lookup returns CDR1 LGHNA and CDR2 YNFKEQ. V was cut by 0 bases and J by 4 bases, with 13 bases left in between. This CDR3 comprises 15 residues. The CDR3 coding sequence is TGTGCCAGCAGCCAAGATGGGGGACAAGAGTACGAGCAGTACTTC. This encodes CASSQDGGQEYEQYF.

The chain employs TRBV2 and TRBJ2-7; 8 bases align to TRBD1. The V gene's germline CDR1 is SNHLY and CDR2 FYNNEI. The CDR3 loop spans 15 amino acids. V dropped 5 bases and J dropped 6; count of bases not matched to a gene: 12. DNA of the CDR3: TGTGCCAGCAGTAAGGGGCAGGGGGCGTCTCGCGAGCAGTACTTC. Its translation: CASSKGQGASREQYF.

This rearrangement joins TRBV6-6 to TRBJ2-1; the match to TRBD2 covers 8 bases. The trim removed 4 bases at V and 8 bases at J, leaving 10 bases unmatched. The CDR3 runs 15 residues. Germline assignment: CDR1 MNHNY and CDR2 SVGAGI (reference sequence). The CDR3 DNA reads as TGTGCCAGCAGTTCCCGGGGGGGGCGCGGGGATGAGCAGTTCTTC. Its protein is CASSSRGGRGDEQFF.

The rearrangement joins TRBV13 to TRBJ1-1, with 7 bases aligning to TRBD1. Trimming took 5 bases from V and 5 from J; bases not matched to a gene: 17. This CDR3 region has 17 residues. Germline CDR1 reads PRHDT; CDR2 reads FYEKMQ (reference sequence). The DNA of the CDR3 is TGTGCCAGCAGCCGTCTTCCCATCCGACAGGGTCGGACTGAAGCTTTCTTT. The encoded protein is CASSRLPIRQGRTEAFF.

The genes are TRBV27 and TRBJ2-1; maybe TRBD1 (6 bases). Germline loops: CDR1 MNHEY, CDR2 SMNVEV (reference sequence). The CDR3 is 16 residues long. Trimming removed 5 bases at V and 7 bases at J, with 21 bases between. The CDR3 protein is CASSPTPRDKRNEQFF. DNA for the CDR3: TGTGCCAGCAGTCCCACCCCCCGGGACAAGAGAAATGAGCAGTTCTTC.

This clone was observed a handful of times. This chain connects TRBV6-5 to TRBJ2-4; possible D gene TRBD2, 5 bases. The CDR3 has 15 residues. V shed 2 bases and J shed 6 bases, with 14 bases lying between them. Germline CDR1 and CDR2: MNHEY and SVGAGI. CDR3 coding DNA: TGTGCCAGCAGTTACAGTGGGAGAGATAGAAACATTCAGTACTTC. This sequence encodes CASSYSGRDRNIQYF.

The chain carries TRBV6-5 and TRBJ1-2; D unclear. Trimming removed 0 bases from V and 7 bases from J, with 9 bases in between. Germline-derived CDR1 and CDR2 are MNHEY and SVGAGI. This CDR3 contains 13 residues. The DNA for the CDR3 is TGTGCCAGCAGTTACTCCCCGGGATGTGGCTACACCTTC. Translating gives CASSYSPGCGYTF.

This chain joins TRBV7-8 and TRBJ2-1, with 7 bases fitting TRBD2. Trimming removed 1 base from V and 7 bases from J; junction bases left unmatched: 7. In germline, CDR1 is SGHVS, CDR2 FQNEAQ. This CDR3 is 15 amino acids long. CDR3 amino acids: CASSLGLTSPNEQFF. The CDR3 DNA sequence: TGTGCCAGCAGCTTAGGTTTGACTAGCCCGAATGAGCAGTTCTTC. The whole variable domain, remainder taken from reference TRBV7-8 and TRBJ2-1, is GAGVSQSPRYKVAKRGQDVALRCDPISGHVSLFWYQQALGQGPEFLTYFQNEAQLDKSGLPSDRFFAERPEGSVSTLKIQRTQQEDSAVYLCASSLGLTSPNEQFFGPGTRLTVL.

The chain's CDR3 is CATNRDFTDTQYF. In DNA form, the CDR3 reads TGTGCCACCAATAGGGACTTCACAGATACGCAGTATTTT. J is TRBJ2-3 and V is TRBV15; TRBD2 is a possible D gene (6 bases). The CDR3 totals 13 residues. The germline CDR1 and CDR2 sequences are LNHNV and YYDKDF (reference sequence). Deletions cut 7 bases from V and 2 bases from J, with 10 bases between. Using reference TRBV15 and TRBJ2-3 for the parts outside the CDR3, the full variable domain is DAMVIQNPRYQVTQFGKPVTLSCSQTLNHNVMYWYQQKSSQAPKLLFHYYDKDFNNEADTPDNFQSRRPNTSFCFLDIRSPGLGDTAMYLCATNRDFTDTQYFGPGTRLTVL.

This rearrangement joins TRBV2 to TRBJ1-1, with 11 positions matching TRBD1. V shed 3 bases, J shed 5 bases, and the junction held 2 bases outside the gene matches. The CDR3 consists of 14 residues. Looked up from germline, CDR1 is SNHLY and CDR2 is FYNNEI. The CDR3 DNA reads as TGTGCCAGCAGTGATGGGACAGGGGGAACTGAAGCTTTCTTT. Protein sequence: CASSDGTGGTEAFF.

This clone was detected once. V and J are TRBV7-9 and TRBJ2-2; TRBD2 is a possible D gene (6 bases). CDR1 and CDR2 from the germline V gene are SEHNR and FQNEAQ (reference sequence). Trimming took off 5 bases at V and 7 bases at J, with 14 bases between the two ends. The CDR3 contains 14 residues. The CDR3 DNA is TGTGCCAGCAGCCCGGGAGCTTCCAGCGGGGAGCTGTTTTTT. Amino acid sequence: CASSPGASSGELFF.

The CDR3 spells CASRGRFVDTQYF. The CDR3 DNA follows: TGTGCCAGCCGCGGGAGATTTGTAGATACGCAGTATTTT. The rearrangement links TRBV19 to TRBJ2-3; 7 bases map to TRBD2. Germline lookup yields CDR1 LNHDA and CDR2 SQIVND (reference sequence). V lost 9 bases, J lost 5 bases, and 8 bases stayed unmatched. This CDR3 is 13 amino acids long.

This clone has only one observation. In the same sample, other DNA sequences code for this CDR3. The rearrangement joins TRBV4-2 to TRBJ1-5; D possibly corresponds to TRBD1 (6 bases). V gave up 0 bases and J gave up 4 bases, with 10 bases separating them. The CDR3 extends over 15 amino acids. Per germline, CDR1 LGHNA and CDR2 YNFKEQ. CDR3 loop: CASSQDWQGNQPQHF. In nucleotides, the CDR3 is TGTGCCAGCAGCCAAGATTGGCAGGGGAATCAGCCCCAGCATTTT.

This clone was seen more than once but under ten times. The V call is TRBV4-1, the J call TRBJ1-1; TRBD1 matches 9 bases. The trim removed 0 bases at V and 3 bases at J, leaving 11 bases unmatched. The length of the CDR3 is 18 residues. Germline-derived CDR1 and CDR2 are MGHRA and YSYEKL. CDR3 amino acids: CASSQESGQGGMYTEAFF. Here the CDR3 DNA reads TGCGCCAGCAGCCAAGAATCGGGACAGGGAGGCATGTACACTGAAGCTTTCTTT.

The chain carries TRBV6-5 and TRBJ2-1, with 7 nucleotides matching TRBD1. CDR3 size: 16 residues. With V trimmed by 0 bases and J by 5 bases, 7 bases remained unmatched. Germline V gene data show CDR1 as MNHEY and CDR2 as SVGAGI. The CDR3 here is CASSYSRGGMDNEQFF. The CDR3 DNA reads as TGTGCCAGCAGTTACTCGAGAGGGGGCATGGACAATGAGCAGTTCTTC.

The chain uses TRBV5-1 and TRBJ1-4, with 9 positions matching TRBD1. Germline V gene sequence: CDR1 SGHRS, CDR2 YFSETQ. V shed 5 bases, J shed 9 bases, and the junction held 5 bases outside the gene matches. The CDR3 loop spans 13 amino acids. The CDR3 is CASSSGTGQKLFF. DNA of the CDR3: TGCGCCAGCAGTTCTGGGACAGGGCAAAAACTGTTTTTT.

The sample holds a few counts of this clone. J is TRBJ2-1 and V is TRBV5-6; D is ambiguous. Deletions cut 0 bases from V and 4 bases from J, with 5 bases between. In germline, CDR1 is SGHDT, CDR2 YYEEEE. This CDR3 has 13 amino acids. The CDR3 sequence: CASSLVKYNEQFF. CDR3 bases: TGTGCCAGCAGCTTGGTTAAATACAATGAGCAGTTCTTC.

V and J are TRBV4-1 and TRBJ2-1; 8 positions match TRBD2. Germline V CDR1 and CDR2: MGHRA, YSYEKL. CDR3 size: 22 residues. The trim removed 0 bases at V and 0 bases at J, leaving 19 bases unmatched. CDR3 DNA sequence: TGCGCCAGCAGCCAAGATCGGTTCCTCGGCAGACCAAGCGGGAGCTCCTACAATGAGCAGTTCTTC. Translated: CASSQDRFLGRPSGSSYNEQFF.